Following are 28 T cell receptor beta chains from one sample sequenced in a study of identical twins. From the 5' RACE reads, TCRdb called clonotypes with MiXCR, one entry per CDR3 protein. The repertoire has about 720,000 distinct CDR3 sequences, roughly 18% of them found once; the top ten carry about an eighth. The same data also contributed to another study, on T cells expressing NK-cell markers.

Sequenced sample: PBMCs. These receptors came from a woman under 30 in good health.

This clonotype was counted between two and nine times. The V and J genes are TRBV6-4 and TRBJ2-7; TRBD2 is a possible D gene (5 bases). CDR1 is MRHNA and CDR2 is SNTAGT in the germline V gene. The CDR3 contains 16 residues. The V and J ends lost 6 bases and 3 bases respectively, with 21 bases between them. CDR3 sequence: CASRALGPRRYYEQYF. The CDR3 DNA follows: TGTGCCAGCAGGGCGCTGGGCCCCAGGAGGTACTACGAGCAGTACTTC.

This clonotype was seen many times. V is TRBV5-1 and J is TRBJ2-3; D may be TRBD2 (6 bases). The germline CDR1 and CDR2 sequences are SGHRS and YFSETQ. Trimming removed 1 base at V and 2 bases at J, with 14 bases between. The CDR3 consists of 16 residues. The CDR3 DNA sequence: TGCGCCAGCAGCTTGCTCCGGGACTCCCTCACAGATACGCAGTATTTT. It translates to CASSLLRDSLTDTQYF. Filled out from reference TRBV5-1 and TRBJ2-3, the complete variable domain reads KAGVTQTPRYLIKTRGQQVTLSCSPISGHRSVSWYQQTPGQGLQFLFEYFSETQRNKGNFPGRFSGRQFSNSRSEMNVSTLELGDSALYLCASSLLRDSLTDTQYFGPGTRLTVL.

This clonotype was picked up a small number of times. V is TRBV27 and J is TRBJ1-2; D remains unclear. CDR1 is MNHEY, CDR2 SMNVEV, per germline (reference sequence). This CDR3 is 14 amino acids long. The germline V and J ends were trimmed by 6 bases and 1 base, with 12 bases remaining between them. CDR3 nucleotides: TGTGCCAGCAGCACTGGTCAGCGTAACTATGGCTACACCTTC. It encodes CASSTGQRNYGYTF.

This clonotype was detected a few times. The CDR3 DNA is TGTGCCATCAGTGTTGAACTGATTTCTGGGGCCAACGTCCTGACTTTC. This translates into CAISVELISGANVLTF. The chain uses TRBV10-3 and TRBJ2-6, with unresolved D. Germline CDR1 ENHRY, CDR2 SYGVKD. Trimming stripped 4 bases from V and 1 base from J, with 11 bases between. CDR3 length equals 16 residues.

This clonotype was recorded a few times. The chain is built from TRBV6-1 and TRBJ2-5, with 11 bases fitting TRBD2. Trimming cost V 5 bases and J 7 bases; bases outside gene matches: 9. This CDR3 spans 15 amino acids. Germline values: CDR1 MNHNS, CDR2 SASEGT. The DNA for the CDR3 is TGTGCCAGCAGTCCTCTAGCGGGGGGCTGGAGGACCCAGTACTTC. Its protein is CASSPLAGGWRTQYF.

In this sample, this clonotype turned up a few times. The chain couples TRBV5-4 to TRBJ2-1; no clear D gene. This CDR3 comprises 15 residues. CDR1 and CDR2 (germline): SGHNT, YYREEE (reference sequence). The V end lost 4 bases, the J end lost 3 bases, and 14 bases lay between the germline ends. The CDR3 sequence is CASSDHRDIYNEQFF. In DNA, the CDR3 is TGTGCCAGCAGCGATCACAGAGACATCTACAATGAGCAGTTCTTC.

This clonotype was seen more than once but under ten times. This chain joins TRBV7-2 and TRBJ2-7; 7 nucleotides align to TRBD2. CDR1 SGHTA and CDR2 FQGNSA come from the germline V gene. Unmatched junction bases numbered 6, after V lost 5 bases and J lost 2 bases. CDR3 length equals 14 residues. As DNA, the CDR3 is TGTGCCAGCAGCGTGGAGCGGGGCACCTACGAGCAGTACTTC. This encodes CASSVERGTYEQYF. Based on the CDR3 plus reference TRBV7-2 and TRBJ2-7, the full variable domain is GAGVSQSPSNKVTEKGKDVELRCDPISGHTALYWYRQSLGQGLEFLIYFQGNSAPDKSGLPSDRFSAERTGGSVSTLTIQRTQQEDSAVYLCASSVERGTYEQYFGPGTRLTVT.

This clonotype was observed a few times. The chain couples TRBV20-1 to TRBJ1-5; D is uncertain. CDR3 length equals 15 residues. The V gene's germline CDR1 is DFQATT and CDR2 SNEGSKA (reference sequence). The V end lost 5 bases, the J end lost 0 bases, and 14 bases lay between the germline ends. CDR3 in amino acids: CSALPRSDSNQPQHF. The CDR3 DNA reads as TGCAGTGCTCTCCCGAGAAGCGATAGCAATCAGCCCCAGCATTTT.

This chain uses TRBV5-1 with TRBJ2-7; D is possibly TRBD1 (7 bases). Germline CDR1 is SGHRS and CDR2 is YFSETQ. The CDR3 extends over 16 amino acids. Trimming removed 3 bases from V and 2 bases from J, with 18 bases in between. The CDR3 loop is CASSWGDRGVTYEQYF. In nucleotides, the CDR3 is TGCGCCAGCAGCTGGGGGGACAGAGGAGTAACCTACGAGCAGTACTTC. Supplemented by reference TRBV5-1 and TRBJ2-7, the full variable domain reads KAGVTQTPRYLIKTRGQQVTLSCSPISGHRSVSWYQQTPGQGLQFLFEYFSETQRNKGNFPGRFSGRQFSNSRSEMNVSTLELGDSALYLCASSWGDRGVTYEQYFGPGTRLTVT.

This chain joins TRBV29-1 and TRBJ2-1; 10 nucleotides line up with TRBD1. The length of the CDR3 is 14 residues. J was trimmed by 8 bases and V by 6 bases; bases with no gene match: 10. Looked up from germline, CDR1 is SQVTM and CDR2 is ANQGSEA. The CDR3 loop is CSVNTGTGVDEQFF. The CDR3 DNA reads as TGCAGCGTGAATACCGGGACAGGGGTTGATGAGCAGTTCTTC.

Ten or more counts support this clonotype. This chain joins TRBV5-1 and TRBJ2-7, with D possibly being TRBD1 (5 bases). The CDR3 contains 14 residues. Deletions cut 1 base from V and 2 bases from J, with 10 bases between. Germline V CDR1 and CDR2: SGHRS, YFSETQ. As DNA, the CDR3 is TGCGCCAGCAGCTTGACAGGAACTACCTACGAGCAGTACTTC. Its translation: CASSLTGTTYEQYF.

The rearrangement uses TRBV5-6 and TRBJ2-3, with 10 bases fitting TRBD1. The germline V gene has CDR1 SGHDT and CDR2 YYEEEE. The CDR3 loop spans 16 amino acids. With 4 bases clipped from V and 9 bases from J, the junction kept 14 bases outside the gene matches. This chain's CDR3 is CASSNSRTGGTGTQYF. The CDR3 DNA follows: TGTGCCAGCAGCAATTCCAGGACAGGGGGGACGGGAACGCAGTATTTT.

The chain recombines TRBV12-3 or TRBV12-4 with TRBJ1-2; D is possibly TRBD1 (5 bases). CDR3 length: 15 amino acids. V lost 1 base to trimming and J lost 2 bases, with 11 bases between them. In nucleotides, the CDR3 is TGTGCCAGCAGTTTAGGACGGGGCCGAAACTATGGCTACACCTTC. Protein product: CASSLGRGRNYGYTF.

This clonotype was seen ten or more times. The rearrangement links TRBV12-3 or TRBV12-4 to TRBJ2-3; TRBD2 aligns across 10 bases. CDR3 size: 15 residues. Trimming cost V 5 bases and J 2 bases; bases outside gene matches: 4. The CDR3 DNA reads TGTGCCAGCAGTCTGACTAGCGGGTTCACAGATACGCAGTATTTT. It is translated as CASSLTSGFTDTQYF.

The gene calls are TRBV4-1 and TRBJ2-3, with 14 bases fitting TRBD2. Losses at the gene ends were 4 bases for V and 1 base for J; bases not matched to a gene: 4. Germline CDR1 reads MGHRA; CDR2 reads YSYEKL. The CDR3 extends over 17 amino acids. Written as DNA, the CDR3 is TGCGCCAGCAGCCCCGGACTAGCGGGAGGTGGCACAGATACGCAGTATTTT. Its translation: CASSPGLAGGGTDTQYF.

V usage is TRBV7-2 and J usage is TRBJ2-7, with D tentatively TRBD1 or TRBD2 (5 bases each). Trimming took off 1 base at V and 2 bases at J, with 12 bases between the two ends. Germline lookup yields CDR1 SGHTA and CDR2 FQGNSA. CDR3 length: 15 amino acids. CDR3 coding DNA: TGTGCCAGCAGCTTAGTGAGGGACCTAGCCTACGAGCAGTACTTC. It yields the protein CASSLVRDLAYEQYF.

The V call is TRBV7-9, the J call TRBJ2-7; D gene ambiguous. With 0 bases removed from V and 3 bases from J, the gap between germline ends came to 9 bases. This CDR3 comprises 14 residues. CDR1 and CDR2 (germline): SEHNR, FQNEAQ (reference sequence). The CDR3 spells CASSLAVGYYEQYF. The CDR3 nucleotides are TGTGCCAGCAGCTTAGCGGTGGGGTACTACGAGCAGTACTTC. The full variable domain, rest sourced from reference TRBV7-9 and TRBJ2-7, is DTGVSQNPRHKITKRGQNVTFRCDPISEHNRLYWYRQTLGQGPEFLTYFQNEAQLEKSRLLSDRFSAERPKGSFSTLEIQRTEQGDSAMYLCASSLAVGYYEQYFGPGTRLTVT.

The rearrangement uses TRBV3-1 and TRBJ2-3; perhaps TRBD2 as D (5 bases). V gave up 6 bases and J gave up 1 base, with 23 bases separating them. The germline V gene encodes CDR1 LGHDT and CDR2 YNNKEL (reference sequence). The CDR3 spans 18 residues. The CDR3 DNA follows: TGTGCCAGCAGTCAGATATCCCGCGGGCCGCTGGGCACAGATACGCAGTATTTT. This sequence encodes CASSQISRGPLGTDTQYF.

The chain is built from TRBV7-2 and TRBJ2-1, with TRBD2 matching 10 bases. CDR3 length: 14 amino acids. Trimming removed 5 bases from V and 4 bases from J; junction bases left unmatched: 2. Germline V gives CDR1 SGHTA, CDR2 FQGNSA. The CDR3 region is CASSGLAEYNEQFF. The CDR3 bases are TGTGCCAGCAGCGGACTAGCGGAATACAATGAGCAGTTCTTC.

CDR3 sequence (DNA): TGTGCCAGCACTAACTCGGCAGGATTCCGCACTGGGTCCTACAATGAGCAGTTCTTC. This translates into CASTNSAGFRTGSYNEQFF. This sequence joins TRBV11-1 and TRBJ2-1; D is undetermined. From germline, CDR1 is SGHAT and CDR2 FQDESV (reference sequence). The CDR3 consists of 19 residues. V was trimmed by 7 bases and J by 1 base, leaving 26 bases between them.

This clonotype appeared many times. This rearrangement joins TRBV7-2 to TRBJ2-3; 7 bases map to TRBD2. The CDR3 runs 16 residues. The V gene's germline CDR1 is SGHTA and CDR2 FQGNSA. The J segment lost 2 bases and the V segment lost 2 bases, leaving 7 bases of the junction unmatched. CDR3 residues: CASSLNGRSLTDTQYF. As DNA, the CDR3 is TGTGCCAGCAGCTTAAACGGGAGGTCCCTCACAGATACGCAGTATTTT.

The chain couples TRBV14 to TRBJ1-1, with D hard to call. The CDR3 loop spans 14 amino acids. V was trimmed by 1 base and J by 0 bases, leaving 6 bases between them. The germline V gene encodes CDR1 SGHDN and CDR2 FVKESK. The CDR3: CASSQAAVNTEAFF. The CDR3 DNA reads as TGTGCCAGCAGCCAAGCGGCAGTGAACACTGAAGCTTTCTTT.

The gene calls are TRBV9 and TRBJ2-2; D is unclear. From germline, CDR1 is SGDLS and CDR2 YYNGEE. This CDR3 is built from 17 residues. Trimming cost V 5 bases and J 0 bases, with 17 bases left between them. The chain's CDR3 is CASSSSPGASNTGELFF. The DNA for the CDR3 is TGTGCCAGCAGTTCCTCCCCAGGAGCCTCGAACACCGGGGAGCTGTTTTTT.

This clonotype has only a few counts. The chain recombines TRBV5-1 with TRBJ2-3; 13 nucleotides match TRBD2. Germline V lookup: CDR1 SGHRS, CDR2 YFSETQ. This CDR3 contains 20 residues. The J segment lost 0 bases and the V segment lost 5 bases, leaving 15 bases of the junction unmatched. CDR3 in DNA: TGCGCCAGCAGACGAGAAGGACTAGCGGGAGTTCCCTCAAGCACAGATACGCAGTATTTT. This gives the protein CASRREGLAGVPSSTDTQYF.

The CDR3 region is CSARVGGRSEAFF. As DNA, the CDR3 is TGCAGTGCTAGAGTTGGGGGACGCTCGGAAGCTTTCTTT. The genes are TRBV20-1 and TRBJ1-1; a weak D match, TRBD1 (5 bases). Germline lookup yields CDR1 DFQATT and CDR2 SNEGSKA (reference sequence). The V end was cut by 1 base, the J end by 8 bases, with 14 bases between. The CDR3 is made up of 13 amino acids.

The chain links TRBV12-3 or TRBV12-4 to TRBJ1-2, with D possibly matching TRBD1 (5 bases). V dropped 7 bases and J dropped 5 bases, with 20 bases sitting between them. The CDR3 loop spans 15 amino acids. The CDR3 protein is CASTILEGRGYGYTF. In DNA, the CDR3 is TGTGCCAGCACCATCCTCGAGGGACGCGGATATGGCTACACCTTC.

J is TRBJ1-5 and V is TRBV6-5; perhaps TRBD1 as D (5 bases). There are 17 residues in the CDR3. V lost 0 bases, J lost 6 bases, and 18 bases lay in between. Germline assignment: CDR1 MNHEY and CDR2 SVGAGI. DNA for the CDR3: TGTGCCAGCAGTTACTCGGGAAGGATGCAGGGAGGTCAGCCCCAGCATTTT. Translating gives CASSYSGRMQGGQPQHF.

The chain combines TRBV12-3 or TRBV12-4 with TRBJ2-1; tentatively, D is TRBD2 (6 bases). Trimming shortened V by 5 bases and J by 7 bases, and 9 bases separated the two germline ends. The CDR3 contains 12 residues. The CDR3 spells CASSGRLNEQFF. CDR3 bases: TGTGCCAGCAGTGGGAGGTTAAATGAGCAGTTCTTC.